The rows below give T cell receptor beta chains drawn from one sample of a study of siplizumab effects on memory and regulatory T cells. Sequencing was performed with immunoSEQ multiplex PCR; in TCRdb, only in-frame clones are kept and a portion is missing. The table lists some 87,000 clones, 75% to 90% of them singletons. The sequenced sample consisted of CD4+ T cells sorted from blood. The receptors shown here come from a human donor in good health. Each CDR3 is given with its conserved first and last residue. Each record gives: J gene, V gene, CDR3 protein.

j_gene: TRBJ2-5
v_gene: TRBV11-3
CDR3aa: CASSPWTGGTETQYF

j_gene: TRBJ1-1
v_gene: TRBV15
CDR3aa: CATSRYAGQGSSTEAFF

j_gene: TRBJ2-7
v_gene: TRBV30
CDR3aa: CAWTLPIEGREQYF

j_gene: TRBJ2-5
v_gene: TRBV7-9
CDR3aa: CASSFLGQGQETQYF

j_gene: TRBJ1-5
v_gene: TRBV6-5
CDR3aa: CASSFTGGPQHF

j_gene: TRBJ1-1
v_gene: TRBV18
CDR3aa: CASSLLRENTEAFF

j_gene: TRBJ2-2
v_gene: TRBV6-7
CDR3aa: CASSWQGITGELFF

j_gene: TRBJ1-1
v_gene: TRBV7-9
CDR3aa: CASSLGQGGYAFF

j_gene: TRBJ1-3
v_gene: TRBV20-1
CDR3aa: CSAEMEDTIYF

j_gene: TRBJ1-2
v_gene: TRBV4-2
CDR3aa: CASSQDRQEGYGYTF

j_gene: TRBJ2-3
v_gene: TRBV12-5
CDR3aa: CASGLVLGGRTDTQYF

j_gene: TRBJ1-2
v_gene: TRBV28
CDR3aa: CASFPPGRRGYGYTF

j_gene: TRBJ2-1
v_gene: TRBV6-1
CDR3aa: CASSKETQSYNEQFF

j_gene: TRBJ1-6
v_gene: TRBV18
CDR3aa: CASSASEDSPLHF

j_gene: TRBJ2-2
v_gene: TRBV5-5
CDR3aa: CASSGDSLHPGELFF

j_gene: TRBJ2-2
v_gene: TRBV28
CDR3aa: CASRTPAGGPTGELFF

j_gene: TRBJ2-7
v_gene: TRBV6-4
CDR3aa: CASSRLAGAYEQYF

j_gene: TRBJ1-1
v_gene: TRBV2
CDR3aa: CASSPTGGTTEAFF

j_gene: TRBJ2-1
v_gene: TRBV20-1
CDR3aa: CSAREDEQFF

j_gene: TRBJ2-7
v_gene: TRBV7-9
CDR3aa: CASSFYYATGNDEQYF

j_gene: TRBJ2-1
v_gene: TRBV28
CDR3aa: CASSSPGLASSYNEQFF

j_gene: TRBJ1-1
v_gene: TRBV7-9
CDR3aa: CASSHREIPEAFF

j_gene: TRBJ1-1
v_gene: TRBV30
CDR3aa: CAWSDVNTEAFF